The TCR beta chain under discussion was sequenced for a study of radiation and T cells in renal cell carcinoma. About the study: Nephrectomy followed 15 Gy stereotactic body radiation by 4 weeks. Whole-study findings and limits: Baseline intratumoral clonotype presence is unknown without pretreatment biopsies.

The sample's time point: blood 2 weeks post-SBRT. The treatment was: 15 Gy SBRT to primary tumor, nephrectomy 4 weeks later. Serial blood draws occurred at baseline and 2 and 4 weeks post-SBRT. The tumor was a clear cell renal cell carcinoma. Trimming took off 5 bases at V and 8 bases at J, with 15 bases between the two ends. Germline assignment: CDR1 LNHDA and CDR2 SQIVND (reference sequence). The CDR3 has 14 residues. In regard to this clone: The antigen remains unidentified.

The method was immunoSEQ multiplex PCR; TCRdb's version includes in-frame clones alone and lacks a portion of them. The table records about 47,000 clones, 80% of them present only once. This rearrangement joins TRBV19 to TRBJ1-4; TRBD1 is a possible D gene (5 bases). The sample was blood, taken from a patient whose treatment included radiotherapy and nephrectomy. This clonotype was obtained from a woman in her 70s with renal cell carcinoma. The DNA for the CDR3 is TGTGCCAGTAGTGCGGTGCCCGGGGGGGAAAAACTGTTTTTT. Translation: CASSAVPGGEKLFF.